This T cell receptor (beta chain) was recorded in a study of CD8 T cells in ankylosing spondylitis. The study, taken as a whole, reports: Enrichment of disease-linked clones was reportedly significant in matched ankylosing spondylitis synovial fluid. CD8+ disease-linked clones were present at relatively low frequencies in blood. Ankylosing spondylitis blood appeared to be characterized by a TCR beta motif of several highly homologous variants. Prior work had noted some motif variants in reactive arthritis blood and synovial fluid.

Molecular-barcoded quantitative 5'-RACE produced these TCR beta libraries. One entry per CDR3 protein, called by TCRdb with MiXCR from the 5' RACE reads. The sample yields over 400,000 distinct CDR3 sequences, 25% to 30% seen once. The V end was cut by 4 bases, the J end by 5 bases, with 11 bases between. This CDR3 spans 13 amino acids. Germline lookup yields CDR1 KGHSH and CDR2 LQKENI. This clonotype appeared a few times. The antigen is unknown. The TCR originated in a male donor with ankylosing spondylitis. Sequencing used blood, either unsorted or a sorted T cell fraction (not recorded which). This rearrangement joins TRBV18 to TRBJ2-5; D may match TRBD1 or TRBD2 (5 bases each). CDR3: CASSRAEGETQYF. CDR3 nucleotide sequence: TGTGCCAGCTCACGTGCCGAGGGGGAGACCCAGTACTTC.